Included here is one T cell receptor (beta chain) sequence, with context. No antigen is known for it. The sample is drawn from a study of PD-1 blockade in classical Hodgkin lymphoma. Overall study findings and caveats: Newly diagnosed patients reportedly had lower baseline TCR diversity than healthy donors. Compared with baseline, CD4+ but not CD8+ TCR diversity had risen significantly by C4D1. Complete responders matched newly diagnosed patients in baseline diversity.

This table comes from immunoSEQ multiplex PCR, and its TCRdb copy is limited to in-frame clones, with some not included. The sample contains some 93,000 clones, over 85% of which appear only once. Every patient relapsed after autologous stem cell transplantation, and brentuximab vedotin exposure varied. CDR1 SGHVS and CDR2 FQNEAQ come from the germline V gene. Trimming took 1 base from V and 5 from J, leaving 17 bases between them. The CDR3 is 16 amino acids. This chain uses TRBV7-8 with TRBJ1-2; D unresolved. This TCR derives from a human donor with classical Hodgkin lymphoma. The specimen was peripheral blood mononuclear cells (PBMCs), collected at baseline. CDR3 residues: CASSLGSRRVGYGYTF. The DNA of the CDR3 is TGTGCCAGCAGCTTAGGGTCCAGAAGGGTGGGGTATGGCTACACCTTC.